The 20 T cell receptor beta chains listed next were all sequenced from one sample in a study of cytomegalovirus exposure and HLA in healthy donors. PCR used 60 Vbeta primers and 13 Jbeta primers. TCRdb keeps only in-frame clones here, not all; method: immunoSEQ multiplex PCR. The table includes 120,000 or so clones, around 82% detected once. Sequencing was carried out using PBMCs. The source of these receptors is a female donor in good health and CMV-seronegative.

This clone has just a few counts. This chain connects TRBV6-1 to TRBJ2-2; TRBD1 aligns across 10 bases. V trimming: 4 bases; J trimming: 5 bases; junction bases outside the gene matches: 4. Germline CDR1 MNHNS, CDR2 SASEGT. The CDR3 is 15 amino acids. This chain's CDR3 is CASSGGQGSTGELFF. For the CDR3, the DNA is TGTGCCAGCAGTGGGGGACAGGGGAGTACCGGGGAGCTGTTTTTT.

The V call is TRBV6-5, the J call TRBJ2-3, with TRBD2 matching 12 bases. V shed 5 bases and J 4 bases; nucleotides not matched to a gene: 4. Germline lookup yields CDR1 MNHEY and CDR2 SVGAGI. The CDR3 totals 15 residues. The CDR3 sequence: CASSKTSGGSDTQYF. The DNA of the CDR3 is TGTGCCAGCAGTAAGACTAGCGGGGGATCAGATACGCAGTATTTT.

The chain recombines TRBV5-1 with TRBJ1-1, with a possible D match to TRBD1 (6 bases). Between the trimmed V and J ends, which lost 1 base and 4 bases, there was a span of 17 bases. The CDR3 contains 16 residues. Per germline, CDR1 SGHRS and CDR2 YFSETQ. The CDR3 spells CASSLWGPGGGTEAFF. CDR3 DNA: TGCGCCAGCAGCTTGTGGGGGCCGGGGGGGGGCACTGAAGCTTTCTTT.

The V call is TRBV4-2, the J call TRBJ2-7; D not resolved. The ends were cut back, 0 bases at V and 3 bases at J, with 9 bases in the middle. The CDR3 covers 14 residues. The germline CDR1 and CDR2 sequences are LGHNA and YNFKEQ. CDR3 DNA sequence: TGTGCCAGCAGCCAAGATTACAGATACTACGAGCAGTACTTC. Translation gives CASSQDYRYYEQYF.

The chain uses TRBV7-8 and TRBJ2-2; D unresolved. The germline gives CDR1 SGHVS, CDR2 FQNEAQ. V was cut by 5 bases and J by 3 bases, with 7 bases left in between. The length of the CDR3 is 13 residues. CDR3 DNA sequence: TGTGCCAGCAGCCCCGTCGACACCGGGGAGCTGTTTTTT. It translates to CASSPVDTGELFF. The full variable domain, rest sourced from reference TRBV7-8 and TRBJ2-2, is GAGVSQSPRYKVAKRGQDVALRCDPISGHVSLFWYQQALGQGPEFLTYFQNEAQLDKSGLPSDRFFAERPEGSVSTLKIQRTQQEDSAVYLCASSPVDTGELFFGEGSRLTVL.

The genes are TRBV18 and TRBJ2-7, with 7 nucleotides matching TRBD2. The junction had 10 bases not matched to a gene; V was cut back by 8 bases and J by 3 bases. Looked up from germline, CDR1 is KGHSH and CDR2 is LQKENI. This CDR3 is built from 14 residues. DNA for the CDR3: TGTGCCAGCCAGGCGGATGGGGGGGGCTACGAGCAGTACTTC. Translated, it gives CASQADGGGYEQYF.

The chain joins TRBV18 to TRBJ1-1; D is undetermined. V shed 3 bases and J shed 7 bases, with 18 bases lying between them. The germline gives CDR1 KGHSH, CDR2 LQKENI. The CDR3 is 15 amino acids. The CDR3 nucleotides read TGTGCCAGCTCACCTCGAGTGACAAGAGTAAATGAAGCTTTCTTT. Its translation is CASSPRVTRVNEAFF. Drawing the rest from reference TRBV18 and TRBJ1-1, the complete variable domain is NAGVMQNPRHLVRRRGQEARLRCSPMKGHSHVYWYRQLPEEGLKFMVYLQKENIIDESGMPKERFSAEFPKEGPSILRIQQVVRGDSAAYFCASSPRVTRVNEAFFGQGTRLTVV.

The rearrangement joins TRBV6-5 to TRBJ1-5; tentative D call: TRBD1 (6 bases). Germline loops: CDR1 MNHEY, CDR2 SVGAGI. This CDR3 is 15 amino acids long. V dropped 5 bases and J dropped 5 bases, with 16 bases sitting between them. CDR3 in amino acids: CASSRDRDKDQPQHF. The CDR3 DNA reads as TGTGCCAGCAGTCGGGACCGGGACAAGGATCAGCCCCAGCATTTT.

Notes on this clone: Other DNA sequences in this sample translate to the same CDR3. The chain recombines TRBV25-1 with TRBJ2-5; D is unresolved. The V gene lost 0 bases and the J gene lost 5 bases, with 22 bases spanning the gap. Germline CDR1 is MGHDK and CDR2 is SYGVNS. This CDR3 has 18 residues. CDR3 in amino acids: CASSEYSSYSGNEETQYF. CDR3 nucleotide sequence: TGTGCCAGCAGTGAATATAGTTCGTATTCCGGTAACGAGGAGACCCAGTACTTC.

This chain links TRBV27 with TRBJ1-4; TRBD1 is a possible D gene (5 bases). The CDR3 totals 14 residues. Germline assignment: CDR1 MNHEY and CDR2 SMNVEV (reference sequence). Deletions cut 5 bases from V and 4 bases from J, with 11 bases between. CDR3 amino acids: CASSQGQFNEKLFF. The CDR3 bases are TGTGCCAGCAGTCAAGGACAATTTAATGAAAAACTGTTTTTT.

The rearrangement uses TRBV11-2 and TRBJ2-1; a possible D gene is TRBD2 (6 bases). Trimming took off 2 bases at V and 10 bases at J, with 18 bases between the two ends. The CDR3 contains 15 residues. Germline V gene data show CDR1 as SGHAT and CDR2 as FQNNGV. This CDR3 is CASSLYLTGVGEQFF. The DNA for the CDR3 is TGTGCCAGCAGCTTATATCTAACGGGGGTTGGGGAGCAGTTCTTC.

The V call is TRBV6-1, the J call TRBJ2-5, with 8 bases fitting TRBD1. This CDR3 is built from 15 residues. The V and J ends lost 6 bases and 5 bases, in that order; junction bases with no gene match: 11. Germline V gives CDR1 MNHNS, CDR2 SASEGT. The CDR3 loop reads CASRERQGFGETQYF. As DNA, the CDR3 is TGTGCCAGCAGGGAACGACAGGGGTTCGGGGAGACCCAGTACTTC.

J is TRBJ2-5 and V is TRBV6-1, with D uncertain. V lost 1 base, J lost 3 bases, and 6 bases lay in between. CDR1 is MNHNS, CDR2 SASEGT, per germline. The CDR3 is 13 amino acids. CDR3 coding DNA: TGTGCCAGCAGTGAAGGAGTAGAAGAGACCCAGTACTTC. It specifies CASSEGVEETQYF.

This chain connects TRBV9 to TRBJ1-1; 8 bases align to TRBD1. CDR3 length: 15 amino acids. Germline CDR1 SGDLS, CDR2 YYNGEE. J lost 3 bases, V lost 0 bases, and 4 bases had no gene match. Here the CDR3 reads CASSVVPGGHTEAFF. CDR3 nucleotides: TGTGCCAGCAGCGTAGTACCAGGGGGCCACACTGAAGCTTTCTTT.

This clone was detected once. The V call is TRBV25-1, the J call TRBJ2-5; D not certain. This CDR3 comprises 15 residues. Germline CDR1 and CDR2: MGHDK and SYGVNS. V lost 3 bases to trimming and J lost 7 bases, with 18 bases between them. The DNA of the CDR3 is TGTGCCAGCAGTGAGAATCCCATCGGTGTATCGACCCAGTACTTC. Amino acid sequence: CASSENPIGVSTQYF. Using reference TRBV25-1 and TRBJ2-5 for the parts outside the CDR3, the full variable domain is EADIYQTPRYLVIGTGKKITLECSQTMGHDKMYWYQQDPGMELHLIHYSYGVNSTEKGDLSSESTVSRIRTEHFPLTLESARPSHTSQYLCASSENPIGVSTQYFGPGTRLLVL.

The chain recombines TRBV6-6 with TRBJ1-2; TRBD1 matches at 7 bases. Germline V gene lookup returns CDR1 MNHNY and CDR2 SVGAGI (reference sequence). This CDR3 comprises 14 residues. The V segment lost 9 bases and the J segment 2 bases; nucleotides outside the gene matches: 9. CDR3 protein: CARVPGQLNYGYTF. For the CDR3, the DNA is TGTGCCAGAGTACCGGGACAGTTAAACTATGGCTACACCTTC.

The rearrangement uses TRBV19 and TRBJ2-7, with TRBD2 matching 7 bases. There are 14 residues in the CDR3. Unmatched junction bases numbered 7, after V lost 3 bases and J lost 5 bases. Germline lookup yields CDR1 LNHDA and CDR2 SQIVND (reference sequence). The CDR3 DNA reads as TGTGCCAGTAGTATTGGGGGGGGTGTCCACGAGCAGTACTTC. This gives the protein CASSIGGGVHEQYF.

V and J are TRBV11-2 and TRBJ2-7; 8 nucleotides line up with TRBD1. Germline-derived CDR1 and CDR2 are SGHAT and FQNNGV. J was trimmed by 3 bases and V by 5 bases; bases with no gene match: 6. The CDR3 extends over 14 amino acids. CDR3 amino acids: CASSRGQANYEQYF. The CDR3 bases are TGTGCCAGCAGCCGGGGACAGGCCAACTACGAGCAGTACTTC.

The chain carries TRBV7-8 and TRBJ2-7; a possible D gene is TRBD2 (5 bases). Looked up from germline, CDR1 is SGHVS and CDR2 is FQNEAQ. V lost 4 bases to trimming and J lost 3 bases, with 19 bases between them. The CDR3 runs 16 residues. The CDR3 is CASSWGSDGKIYEQYF. In DNA form, the CDR3 reads TGTGCCAGCAGCTGGGGTAGCGACGGGAAGATCTACGAGCAGTACTTC. The complete variable domain, with remaining parts taken from reference TRBV7-8 and TRBJ2-7, reads GAGVSQSPRYKVAKRGQDVALRCDPISGHVSLFWYQQALGQGPEFLTYFQNEAQLDKSGLPSDRFFAERPEGSVSTLKIQRTQQEDSAVYLCASSWGSDGKIYEQYFGPGTRLTVT.

The genes are TRBV6-1 and TRBJ2-1; a possible D gene is TRBD2 (6 bases). The ends were cut back, 2 bases at V and 8 bases at J, with 7 bases in the middle. The CDR3 contains 12 residues. Germline CDR1 MNHNS, CDR2 SASEGT. The CDR3 spells CASSEQRDEQFF. CDR3 sequence (DNA): TGTGCCAGCAGTGAACAGCGGGATGAGCAGTTCTTC.